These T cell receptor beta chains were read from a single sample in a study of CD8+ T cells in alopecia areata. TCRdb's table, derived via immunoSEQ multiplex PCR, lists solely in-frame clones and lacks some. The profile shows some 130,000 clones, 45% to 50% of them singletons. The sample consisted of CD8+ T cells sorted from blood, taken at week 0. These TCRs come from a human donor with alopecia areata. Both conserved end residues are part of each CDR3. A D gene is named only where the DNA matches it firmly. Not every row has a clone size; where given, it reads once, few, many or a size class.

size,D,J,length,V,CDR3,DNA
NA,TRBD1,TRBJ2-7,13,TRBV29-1,CSVEEGQYYEQYF,TGCAGCGTTGAAGAGGGACAGTACTACGAGCAGTACTTC
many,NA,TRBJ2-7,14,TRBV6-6,CASSYSGPTYEQYF,TGTGCCAGCAGTTACTCCGGACCCACCTACGAGCAGTACTTC
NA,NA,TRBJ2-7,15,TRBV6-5,CASSYSEGAGYEQYF,TGTGCCAGCAGTTACTCGGAGGGGGCGGGCTACGAGCAGTACTTC
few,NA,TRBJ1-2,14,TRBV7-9,CASSSQPRGEGYTF,TGTGCCAGCAGCTCGCAACCCCGGGGAGAGGGCTACACCTTC
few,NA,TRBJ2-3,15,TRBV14,CASSQVDRFTDTQYF,TGTGCCAGCAGCCAAGTCGACAGGTTCACAGATACGCAGTATTTT
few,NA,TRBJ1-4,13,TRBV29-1,CSVEAGMGEKLFF,TGCAGCGTTGAGGCGGGGATGGGTGAAAAACTGTTTTTT
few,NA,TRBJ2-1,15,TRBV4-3,CASSQGVGSYNEQFF,TGCGCCAGCAGCCAAGGGGTCGGCAGCTACAATGAGCAGTTCTTC
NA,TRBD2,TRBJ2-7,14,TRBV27,CASSLAGSSYEQYF,TGTGCCAGCAGTCTAGCGGGGAGCTCCTACGAGCAGTACTTC
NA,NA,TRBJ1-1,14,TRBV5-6,CASSLGVRNTEAFF,TGTGCCAGCAGCCTAGGGGTTCGGAACACTGAAGCTTTCTTT
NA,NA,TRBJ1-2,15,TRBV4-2,CASSQDAAANYGYTF,TGTGCCAGCAGCCAAGACGCAGCCGCTAACTATGGCTACACCTTC
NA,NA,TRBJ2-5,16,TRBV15,CATSRDRDWFQETQYF,TGTGCCACCAGCAGGGATCGGGACTGGTTCCAAGAGACCCAGTACTTC
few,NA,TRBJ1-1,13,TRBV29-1,CSVEGSNVPEAFF,TGCAGCGTAGAGGGTTCAAATGTTCCTGAAGCTTTCTTT
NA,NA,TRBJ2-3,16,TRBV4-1,CASSQDKGIEADTQYF,TGCGCCAGCAGCCAAGATAAGGGGATAGAGGCAGATACGCAGTATTTT
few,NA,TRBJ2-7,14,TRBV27,CASAWRASSYEQYF,TGTGCCAGCGCATGGCGGGCTAGCTCCTACGAGCAGTACTTC
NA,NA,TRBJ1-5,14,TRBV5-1,CASSGEGGNQPQHF,TGCGCCAGCAGTGGCGAGGGGGGCAATCAGCCCCAGCATTTT
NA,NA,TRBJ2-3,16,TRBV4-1,CASSQGTGVSTDTQYF,TGCGCCAGCAGCCAAGGGACGGGTGTCAGCACAGATACGCAGTATTTT